The clone carrying this TCR beta chain was picked up one time. Its antigen is unknown. Once extracted for a subset, genomic DNA was divided evenly among several immunoSEQ plates. It was on ten immunoSEQ deep assay plates that unsorted PBMC DNA was sequenced. Here immunoSEQ multiplex PCR was the method, and the copy in TCRdb shows in-frame clones only, minus some. The table lists hundreds of thousands of clones, 76% of them singletons, with under 15% in the top ten. The data are from a study of shared clonotypes between healthy human individuals. This CDR3 spans 12 amino acids. Looked up from germline, CDR1 is SGHRS and CDR2 is YFSETQ. The ends were cut back, 6 bases at V and 8 bases at J, with 12 bases in the middle. Study observations and caveats: Clonotype sharing among donors was expected to depend on sequencing depth.

V and J are TRBV5-1 and TRBJ2-4; a weak D match, TRBD2 (5 bases). The material sequenced was PBMCs. The TCR was taken from a woman aged 40 to 50 in good health. Some clones in this sample may be carry-over from other donors' samples. The CDR3 DNA reads as TGCGCCAGCAAGACGGAGGCGGACATTCAGTACTTC. Translating gives CASKTEADIQYF. Together with reference TRBV5-1 and TRBJ2-4, the CDR3 gives the full variable domain: KAGVTQTPRYLIKTRGQQVTLSCSPISGHRSVSWYQQTPGQGLQFLFEYFSETQRNKGNFPGRFSGRQFSNSRSEMNVSTLELGDSALYLCASKTEADIQYFGAGTRLSVL.